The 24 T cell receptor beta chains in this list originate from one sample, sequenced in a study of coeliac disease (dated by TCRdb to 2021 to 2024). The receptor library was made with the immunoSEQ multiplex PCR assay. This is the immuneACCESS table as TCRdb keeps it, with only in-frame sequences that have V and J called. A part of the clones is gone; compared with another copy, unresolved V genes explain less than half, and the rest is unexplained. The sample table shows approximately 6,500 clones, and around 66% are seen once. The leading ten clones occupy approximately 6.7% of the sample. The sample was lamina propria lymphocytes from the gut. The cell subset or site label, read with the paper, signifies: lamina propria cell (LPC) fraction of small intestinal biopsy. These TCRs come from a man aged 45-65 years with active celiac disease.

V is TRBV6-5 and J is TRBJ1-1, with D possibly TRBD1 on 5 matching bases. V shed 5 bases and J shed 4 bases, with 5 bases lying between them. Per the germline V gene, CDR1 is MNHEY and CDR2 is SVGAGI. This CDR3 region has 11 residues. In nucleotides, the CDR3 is TGTGCCAGCAGTCAGGGCACTGAAGCTTTCTTT. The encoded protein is CASSQGTEAFF.

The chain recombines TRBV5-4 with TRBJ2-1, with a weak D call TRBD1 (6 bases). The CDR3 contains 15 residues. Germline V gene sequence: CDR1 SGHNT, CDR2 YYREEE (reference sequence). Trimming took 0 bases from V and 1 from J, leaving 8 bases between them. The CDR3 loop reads CASSLGQGSYNEQFF. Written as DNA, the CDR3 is TGTGCCAGCAGCTTGGGGCAGGGGTCCTACAATGAGCAGTTCTTC.

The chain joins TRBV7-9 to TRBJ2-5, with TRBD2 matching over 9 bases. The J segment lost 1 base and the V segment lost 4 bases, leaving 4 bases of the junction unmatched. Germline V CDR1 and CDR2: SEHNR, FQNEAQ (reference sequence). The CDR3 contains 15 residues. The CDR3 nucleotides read TGTGCCAGCAGCTACGGGACTAGCAGCCAAGAGACCCAGTACTTC. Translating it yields CASSYGTSSQETQYF.

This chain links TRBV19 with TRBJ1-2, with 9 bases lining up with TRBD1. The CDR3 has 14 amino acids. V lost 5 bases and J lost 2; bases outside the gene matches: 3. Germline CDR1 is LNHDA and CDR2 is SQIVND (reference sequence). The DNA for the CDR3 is TGTGCCAGTAGTCCCGGGACAGGGAACTATGGCTACACCTTC. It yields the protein CASSPGTGNYGYTF.

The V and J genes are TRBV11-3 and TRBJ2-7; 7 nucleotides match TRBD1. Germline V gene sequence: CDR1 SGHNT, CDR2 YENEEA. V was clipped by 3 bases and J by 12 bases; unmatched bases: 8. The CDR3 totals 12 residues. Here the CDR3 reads CASSFRDSLRYF. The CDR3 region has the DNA TGTGCCAGCAGCTTCCGGGACAGCCTTCGGTACTTC.

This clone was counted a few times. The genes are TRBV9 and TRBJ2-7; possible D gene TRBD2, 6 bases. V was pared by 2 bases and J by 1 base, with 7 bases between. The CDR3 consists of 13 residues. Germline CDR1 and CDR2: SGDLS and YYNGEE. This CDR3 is CASSVAGSYEQYF. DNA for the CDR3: TGTGCCAGCAGCGTGGCGGGGTCCTACGAGCAGTACTTC.

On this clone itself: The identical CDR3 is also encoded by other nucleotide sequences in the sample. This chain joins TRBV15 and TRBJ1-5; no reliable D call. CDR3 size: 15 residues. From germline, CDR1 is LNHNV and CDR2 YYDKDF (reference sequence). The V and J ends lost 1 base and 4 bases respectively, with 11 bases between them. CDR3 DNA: TGTGCCACCAGCAGAGGAAGGAGGGATAATCAGCCCCAGCATTTT. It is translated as CATSRGRRDNQPQHF.

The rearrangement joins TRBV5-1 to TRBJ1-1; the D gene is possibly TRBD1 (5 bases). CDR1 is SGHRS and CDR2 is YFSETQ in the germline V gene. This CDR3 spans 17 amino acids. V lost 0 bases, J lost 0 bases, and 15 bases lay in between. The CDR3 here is CASSLDGRGLVNTEAFF. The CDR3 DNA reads TGCGCCAGCAGCTTGGACGGGAGGGGACTGGTGAACACTGAAGCTTTCTTT.

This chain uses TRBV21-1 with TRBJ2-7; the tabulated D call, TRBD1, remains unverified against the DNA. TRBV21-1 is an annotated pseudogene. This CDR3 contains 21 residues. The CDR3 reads CASSKEGQGQTPGLLSYEQYV. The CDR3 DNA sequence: TGTGCCAGCAGCAAAGAAGGACAGGGTCAAACACCGGGACTACTTTCCTACGAGCAGTACGTC.

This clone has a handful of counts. The CDR3 loop is CASSFPEETQYF. Here the CDR3 DNA reads TGCGCCAGCAGCTTCCCAGAAGAGACCCAGTACTTC. This chain joins TRBV5-1 and TRBJ2-5, with D uncertain. Per germline, CDR1 SGHRS and CDR2 YFSETQ. V shed 2 bases and J shed 3 bases, with 5 bases lying between them. CDR3 length equals 12 residues.

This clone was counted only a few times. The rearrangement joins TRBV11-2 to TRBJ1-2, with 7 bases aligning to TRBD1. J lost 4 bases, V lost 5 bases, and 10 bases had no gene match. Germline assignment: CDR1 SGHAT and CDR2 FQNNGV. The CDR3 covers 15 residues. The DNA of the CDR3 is TGTGCCAGCAGCCCCCGGACAGGTACAATCTATGGCTACACCTTC. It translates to CASSPRTGTIYGYTF.

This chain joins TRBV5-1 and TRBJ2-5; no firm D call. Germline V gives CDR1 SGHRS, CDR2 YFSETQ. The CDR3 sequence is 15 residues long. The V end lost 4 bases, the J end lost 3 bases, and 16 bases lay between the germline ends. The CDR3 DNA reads TGCGCCAGCAGCCTAGAGAGGCCCCACGAAGAGACCCAGTACTTC. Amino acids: CASSLERPHEETQYF.

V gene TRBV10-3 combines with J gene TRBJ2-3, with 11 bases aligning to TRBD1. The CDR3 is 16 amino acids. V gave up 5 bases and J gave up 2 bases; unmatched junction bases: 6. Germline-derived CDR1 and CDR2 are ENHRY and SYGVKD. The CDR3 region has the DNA TGTGCCATCAGTCCCCGGACAGGGGGCACCACAGATACGCAGTATTTT. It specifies CAISPRTGGTTDTQYF.

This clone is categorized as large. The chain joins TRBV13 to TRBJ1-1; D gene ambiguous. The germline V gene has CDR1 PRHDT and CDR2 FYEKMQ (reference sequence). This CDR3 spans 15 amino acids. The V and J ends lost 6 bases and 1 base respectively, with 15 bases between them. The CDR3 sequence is CASRIRGGTNTEAFF. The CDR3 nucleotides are TGTGCCAGCAGAATAAGAGGAGGTACGAACACTGAAGCTTTCTTT.

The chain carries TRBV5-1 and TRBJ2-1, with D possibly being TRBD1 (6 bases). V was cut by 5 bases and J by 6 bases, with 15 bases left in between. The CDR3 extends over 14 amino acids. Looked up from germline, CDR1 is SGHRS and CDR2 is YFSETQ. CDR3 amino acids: CASSPMLGGNEQFF. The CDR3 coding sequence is TGCGCCAGCAGTCCCATGTTAGGGGGCAATGAGCAGTTCTTC.

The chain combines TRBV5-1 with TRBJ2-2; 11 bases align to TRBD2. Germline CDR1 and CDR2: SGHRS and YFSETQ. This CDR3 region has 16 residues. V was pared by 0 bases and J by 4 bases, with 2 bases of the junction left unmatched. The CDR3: CASSLGLAGRTGELFF. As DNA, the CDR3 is TGCGCCAGCAGCTTGGGACTAGCGGGACGCACCGGGGAGCTGTTTTTT.

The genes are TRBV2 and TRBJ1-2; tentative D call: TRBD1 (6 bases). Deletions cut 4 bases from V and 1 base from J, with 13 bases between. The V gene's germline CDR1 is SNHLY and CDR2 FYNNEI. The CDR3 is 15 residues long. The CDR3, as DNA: TGTGCCAGCAGTGGCAGGGGCCTGCTTAACTATGGCTACACCTTC. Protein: CASSGRGLLNYGYTF.

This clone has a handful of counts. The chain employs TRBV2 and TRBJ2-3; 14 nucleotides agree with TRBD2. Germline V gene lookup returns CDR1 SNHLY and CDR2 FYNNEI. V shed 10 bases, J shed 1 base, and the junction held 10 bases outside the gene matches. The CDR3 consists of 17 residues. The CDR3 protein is CATSGLAGVVGTDTQYF. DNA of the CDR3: TGTGCCACATCGGGACTAGCGGGAGTGGTTGGCACAGATACGCAGTATTTT.

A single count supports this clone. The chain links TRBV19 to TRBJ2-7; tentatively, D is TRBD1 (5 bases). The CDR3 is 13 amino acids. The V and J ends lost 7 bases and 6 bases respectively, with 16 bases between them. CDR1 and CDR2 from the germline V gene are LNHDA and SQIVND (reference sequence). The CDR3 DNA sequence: TGTGCCAGTATGCGGCAGGGTATCGGCGAGCAGTACGTC. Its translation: CASMRQGIGEQYV.

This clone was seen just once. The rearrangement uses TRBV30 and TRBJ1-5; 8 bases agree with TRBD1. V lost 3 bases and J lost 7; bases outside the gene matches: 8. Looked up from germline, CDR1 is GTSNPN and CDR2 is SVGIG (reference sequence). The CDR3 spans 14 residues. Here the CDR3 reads CAWSGTGVTQPQHF. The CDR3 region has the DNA TGTGCCTGGAGCGGGACAGGAGTTACCCAGCCCCAGCATTTT.

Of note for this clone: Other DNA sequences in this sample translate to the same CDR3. The CDR3 sequence: CASSEAGGNQPQHF. The DNA of the CDR3 is TGTGCCAGCAGTGAGGCAGGGGGGAATCAGCCCCAGCATTTT. The chain employs TRBV6-1 and TRBJ1-5; 7 nucleotides match TRBD1. The CDR3 runs to 14 residues. Per germline, CDR1 MNHNS and CDR2 SASEGT. Germline trimming cut 3 bases from V and 4 bases from J; bases unmatched to any gene: 3.

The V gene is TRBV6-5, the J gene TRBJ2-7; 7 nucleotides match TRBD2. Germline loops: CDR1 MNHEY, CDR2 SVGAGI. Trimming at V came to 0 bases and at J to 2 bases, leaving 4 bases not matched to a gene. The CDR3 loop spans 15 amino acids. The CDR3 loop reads CASSYSASGAYEQYV. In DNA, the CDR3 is TGTGCCAGCAGTTACTCGGCTAGCGGCGCCTACGAGCAGTACGTC.

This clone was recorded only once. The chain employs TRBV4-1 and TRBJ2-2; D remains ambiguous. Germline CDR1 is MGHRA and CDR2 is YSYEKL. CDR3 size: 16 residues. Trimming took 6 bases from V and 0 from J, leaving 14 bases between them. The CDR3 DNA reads TGCGCCAGCAGTAATACCAGGCCCGCGAACACCGGGGAGCTGTTTTTT. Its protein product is CASSNTRPANTGELFF.

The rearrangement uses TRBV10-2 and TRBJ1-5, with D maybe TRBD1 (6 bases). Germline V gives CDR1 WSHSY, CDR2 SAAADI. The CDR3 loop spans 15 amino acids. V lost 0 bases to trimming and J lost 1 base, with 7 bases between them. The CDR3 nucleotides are TGCGCCAGCAGTGAGTCAGACAGGAGCAATCAGCCCCAGCATTTT. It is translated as CASSESDRSNQPQHF.